These 16 T cell receptor beta chains originate from one sample sequenced in a study of CD8+ T cells in alopecia areata. cDNA reverse transcribed from extracted RNA served as the sequencing template. TCRdb's table, derived via immunoSEQ multiplex PCR, lists solely in-frame clones and lacks some. Here the sample spans roughly 150,000 clones, over 45% being singletons. Source material: CD4+ T cells sorted from blood. These receptors were taken from a human donor with alopecia areata.

The rearrangement joins TRBV7-2 to TRBJ2-5; TRBD2 agrees at 12 bases. Germline loops: CDR1 SGHTA, CDR2 FQGNSA. The CDR3 loop spans 18 amino acids. J was trimmed by 7 bases and V by 0 bases; bases with no gene match: 12. The CDR3 spells CASSLAGASGRALRTQYF. The CDR3 DNA sequence: TGTGCCAGCAGCTTAGCGGGGGCTAGCGGGAGGGCCTTGCGGACCCAGTACTTC.

The chain uses TRBV30 and TRBJ2-2, with D possibly TRBD2 on 6 matching bases. Germline V lookup: CDR1 GTSNPN, CDR2 SVGIG (reference sequence). The length of the CDR3 is 15 residues. Between the trimmed V and J ends, which lost 7 bases and 4 bases, there was a span of 19 bases. The CDR3 loop reads CASKRGGAPTGELFF. The CDR3 nucleotides are TGTGCCTCTAAACGCGGCGGGGCACCCACCGGGGAGCTGTTTTTT.

V is TRBV28 and J is TRBJ1-1; the D is unclear. CDR1 and CDR2 (germline): MDHEN, SYDVKM. The CDR3 spans 13 residues. Trimming took off 6 bases at V and 5 bases at J, with 13 bases between the two ends. In DNA, the CDR3 is TGTGCCAGCAGATTAGACGGGTCAACTGAAGCTTTCTTT. It specifies CASRLDGSTEAFF.

The V gene is TRBV29-1, the J gene TRBJ1-2; TRBD1 matches at 7 bases. Germline V gives CDR1 SQVTM, CDR2 ANQGSEA. With 5 bases clipped from V and 6 bases from J, the junction kept 15 bases outside the gene matches. CDR3 size: 15 residues. CDR3: CSVSRPTGLRDGYTF. In DNA, the CDR3 is TGCAGCGTTTCACGACCGACAGGGCTGAGGGATGGCTACACCTTC.

This clone came up a few times. The V call is TRBV18, the J call TRBJ2-7, with D uncertain. Germline assignment: CDR1 KGHSH and CDR2 LQKENI. V dropped 6 bases and J dropped 3 bases, with 12 bases sitting between them. CDR3 length: 13 amino acids. DNA for the CDR3: TGTGCCAGCTCCCCAGACCTCCACTACGAGCAGTACTTC. Translation gives CASSPDLHYEQYF.

This chain joins TRBV28 and TRBJ1-1; the D gene is possibly TRBD1 (6 bases). V was pared by 6 bases and J by 3 bases, with 14 bases between. CDR3 length equals 14 residues. The germline CDR1 and CDR2 sequences are MDHEN and SYDVKM. The CDR3 sequence is CASRNRERDTEAFF. The CDR3 nucleotides are TGTGCCAGCAGGAACAGGGAACGGGACACTGAAGCTTTCTTT.

The J gene is TRBJ1-1, the V gene TRBV7-2; 8 bases map to TRBD1. The CDR3 sequence is 14 residues long. Germline CDR1 and CDR2: SGHTA and FQGNSA. With 5 bases clipped from V and 4 bases from J, the junction kept 6 bases outside the gene matches. CDR3 sequence (DNA): TGTGCCAGCAGCCTCGACAGGGGCGGCACTGAAGCTTTCTTT. This codes for CASSLDRGGTEAFF.

The rearrangement links TRBV4-1 to TRBJ1-5; 8 bases are a match to TRBD1. CDR3 size: 15 residues. Germline CDR1 is MGHRA and CDR2 is YSYEKL. V trimming: 0 bases; J trimming: 6 bases; junction bases outside the gene matches: 4. The CDR3 bases are TGCGCCAGCAGCCAAGAGACCAGGGGGCCTCAGCCCCAGCATTTT. This gives the protein CASSQETRGPQPQHF.

This clone was detected only a few times. V usage is TRBV27 and J usage is TRBJ2-3, with D unresolved. V lost 5 bases, J lost 3 bases, and 18 bases lay in between. Germline CDR1 is MNHEY and CDR2 is SMNVEV (reference sequence). The CDR3 consists of 16 residues. The CDR3 loop reads CASSPPWGIRTDTQYF. The CDR3 coding sequence is TGTGCCAGCAGTCCACCGTGGGGTATTAGGACAGATACGCAGTATTTT.

The rearrangement uses TRBV5-1 and TRBJ2-1, with D tentatively TRBD1 (6 bases). With 0 bases removed from V and 7 bases from J, the gap between germline ends came to 20 bases. There are 17 residues in the CDR3. The germline V gene encodes CDR1 SGHRS and CDR2 YFSETQ. The CDR3 spells CASSLAWSVGQNNEQFF. The CDR3, as DNA: TGCGCCAGCAGCTTGGCCTGGAGTGTGGGACAAAATAATGAGCAGTTCTTC. The variable domain in full, completed from reference TRBV5-1 and TRBJ2-1, reads KAGVTQTPRYLIKTRGQQVTLSCSPISGHRSVSWYQQTPGQGLQFLFEYFSETQRNKGNFPGRFSGRQFSNSRSEMNVSTLELGDSALYLCASSLAWSVGQNNEQFFGPGTRLTVL.

The rearrangement joins TRBV28 to TRBJ1-4; D is unresolved. CDR3 length: 12 residues. Germline lookup yields CDR1 MDHEN and CDR2 SYDVKM. Trimming took off 8 bases at V and 8 bases at J, with 12 bases between the two ends. The CDR3 sequence is CASCSVREKLFF. The CDR3 nucleotides are TGTGCCAGCTGCTCGGTTCGGGAAAAACTGTTTTTT.

This clone was observed a single time. CDR3 nucleotide sequence: TGTGCCTGGAGCTGGGGCACTAACTATGGCTACACCTTC. Protein product: CAWSWGTNYGYTF. The gene calls are TRBV30 and TRBJ1-2; a possible D gene is TRBD1 (5 bases). The CDR3 extends over 13 amino acids. The V end lost 3 bases, the J end lost 0 bases, and 8 bases lay between the germline ends. The germline V gene has CDR1 GTSNPN and CDR2 SVGIG (reference sequence).

The chain links TRBV27 to TRBJ1-2; maybe TRBD1 (5 bases). Trimming pared 8 bases from V and 2 bases from J, leaving 12 bases between. This CDR3 has 13 amino acids. The V gene's germline CDR1 is MNHEY and CDR2 SMNVEV (reference sequence). CDR3 amino acids: CASGTSGNYGYTF. In nucleotides, the CDR3 is TGTGCCAGCGGCACCTCAGGGAACTATGGCTACACCTTC.

The gene calls are TRBV30 and TRBJ1-2; D may be TRBD1 (6 bases). Trimming stripped 4 bases from V and 4 bases from J, with 10 bases between. CDR3 size: 12 residues. Germline V gene lookup returns CDR1 GTSNPN and CDR2 SVGIG (reference sequence). CDR3 nucleotide sequence: TGTGCCTGGAAAACAGGGCCCTATGGCTACACCTTC. Amino acids: CAWKTGPYGYTF. Using reference TRBV30 and TRBJ1-2 for the parts outside the CDR3, the full variable domain is SQTIHQWPATLVQPVGSPLSLECTVEGTSNPNLYWYRQAAGRGLQLLFYSVGIGQISSEVPQNLSASRPQDRQFILSSKKLLLSDSGFYLCAWKTGPYGYTFGSGTRLTVV.

The genes are TRBV5-1 and TRBJ2-1; tentatively, D is TRBD2 (5 bases). This CDR3 is built from 16 residues. V was shortened by 0 bases and J by 7 bases, with 17 bases between the two germline ends. From germline, CDR1 is SGHRS and CDR2 YFSETQ. DNA of the CDR3: TGCGCCAGCAGCTTGGCCTCTCTAGGGAGTCGGAATGAGCAGTTCTTC. Translated, it gives CASSLASLGSRNEQFF.

This clone showed up just a few times. The chain uses TRBV7-6 and TRBJ2-1; 11 bases fit TRBD2. This CDR3 comprises 15 residues. V was pared by 3 bases and J by 6 bases, with 4 bases of the junction left unmatched. Germline loops: CDR1 SGHVS, CDR2 FNYEAQ. Here the CDR3 DNA reads TGTGCCAGCAGCTTCCAACTAGCGGGAGTCAATGAGCAGTTCTTC. Amino acid sequence: CASSFQLAGVNEQFF.